Below are 21 T cell receptor beta chains sequenced from a single sample in a study of CD8 T cells in ankylosing spondylitis. Their target antigens are unknown. One entry per CDR3 protein, called by TCRdb with MiXCR from the 5' RACE reads. The data contain some 800,000 distinct CDR3 sequences, approximately 10% of them seen just once; the ten biggest clones take up approximately 0.46%. Study-wide results and caveats: In ankylosing spondylitis blood, a motif of roughly eight highly homologous TCR beta variants appeared characteristic.

The sample comprised blood, either unsorted or a sorted T cell fraction (not recorded which). The receptors were gathered from a male donor with ankylosing spondylitis.

J is TRBJ2-1 and V is TRBV28; D might be TRBD1 (5 bases). Germline lookup yields CDR1 MDHEN and CDR2 SYDVKM. This CDR3 is 18 amino acids long. Between the trimmed V and J ends, which lost 1 base and 9 bases, there was a span of 25 bases. The DNA of the CDR3 is TGTGCCAGCAGTTTATCCCGATTGTCCTACCTAACAGGTACTGAGCAGTTCTTC. It specifies CASSLSRLSYLTGTEQFF.

There are a few counts of this clonotype. This chain links TRBV18 with TRBJ2-5, with D hard to call. This CDR3 has 12 residues. The V end was cut by 4 bases, the J end by 4 bases, with 7 bases between. In germline, CDR1 is KGHSH, CDR2 LQKENI. CDR3 sequence: CASSRAGETQYF. CDR3 in DNA: TGTGCCAGCTCACGAGCAGGAGAGACCCAGTACTTC.

The V and J genes are TRBV18 and TRBJ2-1; TRBD1 or TRBD2 may be the D gene (6 bases each). The CDR3 is made up of 15 amino acids. V gave up 3 bases and J gave up 8 bases, with 17 bases separating them. Germline V gene sequence: CDR1 KGHSH, CDR2 LQKENI. The chain's CDR3 is CASSPPGGVLDEQFF. DNA for the CDR3: TGTGCCAGCTCACCCCCCGGGGGCGTATTGGATGAGCAGTTCTTC.

This clonotype has ten or more counts. The chain couples TRBV29-1 to TRBJ2-5, with D possibly matching TRBD1 (6 bases). The ends were cut back, 7 bases at V and 4 bases at J, with 19 bases in the middle. This CDR3 is 14 amino acids long. The germline V gene has CDR1 SQVTM and CDR2 ANQGSEA. The CDR3 DNA reads TGCAGCGCAGGACCGGGACAAAGTGGAGAGACCCAGTACTTC. It specifies CSAGPGQSGETQYF.

V and J are TRBV6-5 and TRBJ2-5; TRBD1 matches 8 bases. Germline V gene data show CDR1 as MNHEY and CDR2 as SVGAGI. The CDR3 runs 14 residues. V gave up 4 bases and J gave up 1 base; unmatched junction bases: 2. The chain's CDR3 is CASSWDRLQETQYF. The CDR3 DNA reads TGTGCCAGCAGTTGGGACAGGCTCCAAGAGACCCAGTACTTC.

Many counts were recorded for this clonotype. This chain's CDR3 is CSASGSGHEQYF. CDR3 coding DNA: TGCAGTGCTTCGGGATCCGGGCACGAGCAGTACTTC. The rearrangement links TRBV20-1 to TRBJ2-7; TRBD2 might be the D (5 bases). The CDR3 has 12 amino acids. Germline CDR1 reads DFQATT; CDR2 reads SNEGSKA (reference sequence). V lost 5 bases to trimming and J lost 5 bases, with 13 bases between them.

This clonotype was counted many times. J is TRBJ2-1 and V is TRBV12-3 or TRBV12-4; D is possibly TRBD1 (6 bases). Deletions cut 8 bases from V and 8 bases from J, with 16 bases between. The CDR3 loop spans 13 amino acids. The CDR3 loop is CASSAGTTDEQFF. For the CDR3, the DNA is TGTGCCAGCTCGGCCGGGACAACTGATGAGCAGTTCTTC.

This clonotype was observed a few times. The rearrangement joins TRBV11-1 to TRBJ2-1; 11 positions agree with TRBD2. J gave up 9 bases and V 6 bases, and 7 bases lay outside the gene matches. The CDR3 length is 14 residues. Germline V gene sequence: CDR1 SGHAT, CDR2 FQDESV (reference sequence). CDR3 sequence reads: CASRDTSGSGEQFF. The CDR3 DNA reads TGTGCCAGCAGGGATACTAGCGGGAGCGGTGAGCAGTTCTTC.

This CDR3 reads CASSLVTSRQETQYF. The CDR3 DNA reads as TGTGCCAGCAGCTTAGTTACCAGCCGACAAGAGACCCAGTACTTC. The chain is built from TRBV11-2 and TRBJ2-5; no reliable D call. Germline loops: CDR1 SGHAT, CDR2 FQNNGV. Trimming took off 1 base at V and 2 bases at J, with 11 bases between the two ends. The CDR3 totals 15 residues.

The V and J genes are TRBV20-1 and TRBJ1-3, with D perhaps matching TRBD1 (6 bases). The CDR3 consists of 14 residues. Deletions cut 6 bases from V and 2 bases from J, with 14 bases between. The germline CDR1 and CDR2 sequences are DFQATT and SNEGSKA (reference sequence). CDR3 amino acids: CSAFDRLAGNTIYF. The CDR3 DNA is TGCAGTGCCTTTGACAGGCTGGCTGGAAACACCATATATTTT.

The chain is built from TRBV12-3 or TRBV12-4 and TRBJ2-2, with TRBD1 matching 7 bases. CDR3 length equals 17 residues. After removal of 6 bases from V and 7 bases from J, the junction contained 17 bases not matched to a gene. CDR3 in DNA: TGTGCCAGCAGCCGCGACCTGACAGGGCTCAGGGGCGGGGAGCTGTTTTTT. This encodes CASSRDLTGLRGGELFF.

This clonotype was counted only a few times. The chain uses TRBV27 and TRBJ2-7, with D perhaps TRBD1 or TRBD2 (5 bases each). The CDR3 is 15 amino acids. In germline, CDR1 is MNHEY, CDR2 SMNVEV (reference sequence). V shed 7 bases and J shed 2 bases, with 18 bases lying between them. CDR3 loop: CASKHRRDGTYEQYF. The CDR3 DNA reads TGTGCCAGCAAACACCGCCGGGACGGAACCTACGAGCAGTACTTC.

The CDR3 DNA follows: TGTGCCAGCAGCTTGGCGTCAGGGGGTCTGGAGACCCAGTACTTC. It specifies CASSLASGGLETQYF. The chain couples TRBV5-6 to TRBJ2-5; 7 bases line up with TRBD1. V shed 0 bases, J shed 5 bases, and the junction held 7 bases outside the gene matches. Germline CDR1 reads SGHDT; CDR2 reads YYEEEE. The CDR3 sequence is 15 residues long. The full variable domain, completed using reference TRBV5-6 and TRBJ2-5, is DAGVTQSPTHLIKTRGQQVTLRCSPKSGHDTVSWYQQALGQGPQFIFQYYEEEERQRGNFPDRFSGHQFPNYSSELNVNALLLGDSALYLCASSLASGGLETQYFGPGTRLLVL.

The gene calls are TRBV28 and TRBJ2-1, with 7 bases lining up with TRBD2. V lost 6 bases, J lost 7 bases, and 9 bases stayed unmatched. This CDR3 spans 14 amino acids. Germline V gene sequence: CDR1 MDHEN, CDR2 SYDVKM. This CDR3 is CASSLGTIPNEQFF. The CDR3 DNA reads TGTGCCAGCAGCCTCGGGACTATCCCAAATGAGCAGTTCTTC.

This clonotype was detected only a few times. The J gene is TRBJ2-7, the V gene TRBV7-2, with TRBD2 as a possible D gene (5 bases). The CDR3 consists of 13 residues. With 5 bases removed from V and 4 bases from J, the gap between germline ends came to 12 bases. Germline CDR1 and CDR2: SGHTA and FQGNSA. CDR3 nucleotide sequence: TGTGCCAGCAGCCCCCGGGGAATTTACGAGCAGTACTTC. Translating it yields CASSPRGIYEQYF.

This clonotype was seen more than once but under ten times. The V and J genes are TRBV7-2 and TRBJ2-7, with TRBD2 identical over 8 bases. Trimming removed 2 bases from V and 7 bases from J; junction bases left unmatched: 4. This CDR3 spans 13 amino acids. Germline V gives CDR1 SGHTA, CDR2 FQGNSA. The CDR3 DNA reads as TGTGCCAGCAGCTTAAGCGGGGGAGGAGAGCAGTACTTC. Translating it yields CASSLSGGGEQYF.

The count of this clonotype is one. The chain uses TRBV6-2 or TRBV6-3 and TRBJ1-1, with no clear D. V dropped 1 base and J dropped 2 bases, with 14 bases sitting between them. The CDR3 runs to 16 residues. Germline CDR1 and CDR2: MNHEY and SVGEGT. This CDR3 is CASSYYPGSLNTEAFF. CDR3 DNA: TGTGCCAGCAGTTACTATCCGGGATCTTTAAACACTGAAGCTTTCTTT.

The chain links TRBV7-9 to TRBJ1-5; maybe TRBD1 (6 bases). V lost 0 bases and J lost 3, with 12 bases in between. This CDR3 region has 16 residues. CDR1 SEHNR and CDR2 FQNEAQ come from the germline V gene (reference sequence). The CDR3 loop reads CASSLAGGANNQPQHF. CDR3 nucleotide sequence: TGTGCCAGCAGCTTAGCTGGGGGGGCTAACAATCAGCCCCAGCATTTT.

This clonotype was detected only a few times. The rearrangement joins TRBV20-1 to TRBJ1-1, with D perhaps matching TRBD1 (6 bases). Between the trimmed V and J ends, which lost 0 bases and 5 bases, there was a span of 10 bases. The CDR3 has 13 residues. The germline CDR1 and CDR2 sequences are DFQATT and SNEGSKA (reference sequence). The CDR3 DNA reads as TGCAGTGCTAGAGATTGGGGGCGTACTGAAGCTTTCTTT. This codes for CSARDWGRTEAFF.

This clonotype was seen ten or more times. This rearrangement joins TRBV12-3 or TRBV12-4 to TRBJ2-1, with D perhaps assigned TRBD1 or TRBD2 (5 bases each). The length of the CDR3 is 16 residues. Trimming pared 4 bases from V and 6 bases from J, leaving 19 bases between. CDR3 amino acids: CASSYVLGDGFNEQFF. Here the CDR3 DNA reads TGTGCCAGCAGTTACGTACTGGGGGACGGTTTCAATGAGCAGTTCTTC.

This sequence joins TRBV20-1 and TRBJ2-7; the match to TRBD2 covers 7 bases. Trimming cost V 0 bases and J 1 base; bases outside gene matches: 6. CDR1 is DFQATT and CDR2 is SNEGSKA in the germline V gene (reference sequence). This CDR3 region has 15 residues. The CDR3 region is CSARDRVAGSYEQYF. The CDR3 coding sequence is TGCAGTGCTAGAGATCGGGTAGCGGGTTCCTACGAGCAGTACTTC.